The clone carrying this T cell receptor beta chain was seen more than once but under ten times. This entry comes from a study of radiotherapy plus CTLA-4 blockade in lung cancer. Some clones are missing from TCRdb's copy, which holds only in-frame ones; the method was immunoSEQ multiplex PCR. The repertoire holds 90,000 or so clones, 83% seen once, with 0.65% to 0.9% in the top ten. This clonotype was sampled from a human donor with non-small cell lung cancer who had stable disease on radiotherapy plus ipilimumab. The sequenced sample was peripheral blood, obtained from a patient treated with radiotherapy plus ipilimumab.

The CDR3 is CASRPFQVAGGYTF. For the CDR3, the DNA is TGTGCCAGCAGACCATTCCAGGTGGCAGGGGGCTACACCTTC. The chain carries TRBV27 and TRBJ1-2; tentative D call: TRBD1 (5 bases). The CDR3 extends over 14 amino acids. The germline CDR1 and CDR2 sequences are MNHEY and SMNVEV (reference sequence). The V end was cut by 6 bases, the J end by 8 bases, with 19 bases between.